The clone carrying this TCR beta chain was counted between two and nine times. The primer mix had 60 Vbeta and 13 Jbeta primers. Assay used: immunoSEQ multiplex PCR; TCRdb lists only in-frame clones, some missing. Of roughly 170,000 clones in the sample, 77% were seen once. From germline, CDR1 is ENHRY and CDR2 SYGVKD. This CDR3 is built from 13 residues. With 4 bases removed from V and 5 bases from J, the gap between germline ends came to 11 bases. The data are from a study of cytomegalovirus exposure and HLA in healthy donors. Sequenced sample: PBMCs. The chain links TRBV10-3 to TRBJ2-5; D may be TRBD1 (6 bases). The origin of this receptor is a young woman in good health and CMV-seronegative. The CDR3 DNA follows: TGTGCCATCAGTGGGACCCAGGGGGAGACCCAGTACTTC. Protein product: CAISGTQGETQYF.